The 19 T cell receptor beta chains reported below all come from one sample, sequenced in a study of blood T cell repertoires in COVID-19. Sequenced by immunoSEQ multiplex PCR; TCRdb stores in-frame clones only, minus some. Of 200,000 to 250,000 clones in the sample, approximately 78% were seen once. The source material was peripheral blood. These TCRs come from a woman aged 65 to 85 with COVID-19, enrolled during active disease.

Only a few counts were recorded for this clone. The CDR3 loop reads CASSLNIAPSWGYTF. The CDR3, as DNA: TGTGCCAGCAGCTTAAACATTGCTCCCTCTTGGGGCTACACCTTC. The chain joins TRBV7-2 to TRBJ1-2; D unresolved. Germline V gene data show CDR1 as SGHTA and CDR2 as FQGNSA. There are 15 residues in the CDR3. Deletions cut 2 bases from V and 8 bases from J, with 18 bases between. Combining the CDR3 with reference TRBV7-2 and TRBJ1-2 gives the whole variable domain GAGVSQSPSNKVTEKGKDVELRCDPISGHTALYWYRQSLGQGLEFLIYFQGNSAPDKSGLPSDRFSAERTGGSVSTLTIQRTQQEDSAVYLCASSLNIAPSWGYTFGSGTRLTVV.

The J gene is TRBJ2-5, the V gene TRBV5-6, with TRBD2 matching 8 bases. Germline V gives CDR1 SGHDT, CDR2 YYEEEE. This CDR3 has 19 amino acids. V was pared by 0 bases and J by 2 bases, with 15 bases of the junction left unmatched. The CDR3 reads CASSLAGSGTNKLQETQYF. Here the CDR3 DNA reads TGTGCCAGCAGCTTGGCGGGTAGCGGGACTAATAAACTGCAAGAGACCCAGTACTTC. Filled out from reference TRBV5-6 and TRBJ2-5, the complete variable domain reads DAGVTQSPTHLIKTRGQQVTLRCSPKSGHDTVSWYQQALGQGPQFIFQYYEEEERQRGNFPDRFSGHQFPNYSSELNVNALLLGDSALYLCASSLAGSGTNKLQETQYFGPGTRLLVL.

The V gene is TRBV5-1, the J gene TRBJ2-7; 11 bases are a match to TRBD2. The germline CDR1 and CDR2 sequences are SGHRS and YFSETQ. With 7 bases clipped from V and 6 bases from J, the junction kept 12 bases outside the gene matches. There are 15 residues in the CDR3. Written as DNA, the CDR3 is TGCGCCAGCCAAGTAGGGACTAGCGGTAGAAGCGAGCAGTACTTC. It translates to CASQVGTSGRSEQYF.

The rearrangement uses TRBV28 and TRBJ2-1; 8 nucleotides align to TRBD2. The V and J ends lost 2 bases and 7 bases, in that order; junction bases with no gene match: 4. The length of the CDR3 is 14 residues. CDR1 MDHEN and CDR2 SYDVKM come from the germline V gene. CDR3 DNA sequence: TGTGCCAGCAGTTTAGGACTAGCTTGGAATGAGCAGTTCTTC. As protein: CASSLGLAWNEQFF. The variable domain in full, completed from reference TRBV28 and TRBJ2-1, reads DVKVTQSSRYLVKRTGEKVFLECVQDMDHENMFWYRQDPGLGLRLIYFSYDVKMKEKGDIPEGYSVSREKKERFSLILESASTNQTSMYLCASSLGLAWNEQFFGPGTRLTVL.

The gene calls are TRBV2 and TRBJ1-4; no reliable D call. Per germline, CDR1 SNHLY and CDR2 FYNNEI. This CDR3 region has 12 residues. V was shortened by 5 bases and J by 8 bases, with 9 bases between the two germline ends. The DNA of the CDR3 is TGTGCCAGCAGTATCTCAGGCGAAAAACTGTTTTTT. Residues: CASSISGEKLFF.

The chain carries TRBV7-2 and TRBJ1-1; D unclear. The germline V gene encodes CDR1 SGHTA and CDR2 FQGNSA. The CDR3 extends over 14 amino acids. V was shortened by 2 bases and J by 6 bases, with 13 bases between the two germline ends. CDR3 nucleotide sequence: TGTGCCAGCAGCTTATTTAGTCTTTTCGCTGAAGCTTTCTTT. Amino acids: CASSLFSLFAEAFF.

This clone came up a few times. The CDR3 reads CASSRQGNSGNTIYF. The CDR3 DNA sequence: TGTGCCAGCAGTCGACAGGGCAACTCTGGAAACACCATATATTTT. J is TRBJ1-3 and V is TRBV2; 7 nucleotides line up with TRBD1. In germline, CDR1 is SNHLY, CDR2 FYNNEI. Trimming took 5 bases from V and 0 from J; bases not matched to a gene: 4. The CDR3 runs to 15 residues. Full variable domain (outside the CDR3, taken from reference TRBV2 and TRBJ1-3): EPEVTQTPSHQVTQMGQEVILRCVPISNHLYFYWYRQILGQKVEFLVSFYNNEISEKSEIFDDQFSVERPDGSNFTLKIRSTKLEDSAMYFCASSRQGNSGNTIYFGEGSWLTVV.

The chain uses TRBV12-3 or TRBV12-4 and TRBJ2-7; D gene ambiguous. CDR3 length: 11 residues. Trimming pared 5 bases from V and 6 bases from J, leaving 8 bases between. The CDR3, as DNA: TGTGCCAGCAGTCAGGATTTCGAGCAGTACTTC. The encoded protein is CASSQDFEQYF.

The J gene is TRBJ1-1, the V gene TRBV5-1; D may be TRBD1 (5 bases). Germline V gene lookup returns CDR1 SGHRS and CDR2 YFSETQ. Trimming left V 1 base short and J 6 bases short, with 16 bases between. CDR3 size: 15 residues. CDR3 DNA sequence: TGCGCCAGCAGCTTGATGCGACAGTCTGTCGCTGAAGCTTTCTTT. It is translated as CASSLMRQSVAEAFF.

V gene TRBV11-2 combines with J gene TRBJ2-3, with 9 bases that match TRBD1. Looked up from germline, CDR1 is SGHAT and CDR2 is FQNNGV. CDR3 length equals 16 residues. J was trimmed by 4 bases and V by 5 bases; bases with no gene match: 10. The CDR3 is CASSPRDRGIPDTQYF. CDR3 in DNA: TGTGCCAGCAGCCCCCGAGACAGGGGGATTCCAGATACGCAGTATTTT.

Remarks on this clone: Possible read error: a much larger clone is one base away. The genes are TRBV7-6 and TRBJ2-7, with 12 bases identical to TRBD2. The CDR3 consists of 18 residues. Trimming cost V 1 base and J 0 bases; bases outside gene matches: 7. Germline-derived CDR1 and CDR2 are SGHVS and FNYEAQ. The CDR3 spells CASSLGGGLAGTSYEQYF. CDR3 nucleotide sequence: TGTGCCAGCAGCTTAGGTGGGGGACTAGCGGGTACCTCCTACGAGCAGTACTTC.

The J gene is TRBJ1-1, the V gene TRBV14; 9 positions agree with TRBD1. This CDR3 has 16 residues. The germline gives CDR1 SGHDN, CDR2 FVKESK. After removal of 8 bases from V and 4 bases from J, the junction contained 14 bases not matched to a gene. CDR3 in DNA: TGTGCCAGCGGAACCTTCAACCGGGACAGGGTCACTGAAGCTTTCTTT. Translating it yields CASGTFNRDRVTEAFF.

The CDR3 is CASSRGGGGTNYGYTF. The CDR3 nucleotides read TGTGCCAGCAGCCGAGGAGGCGGAGGGACCAACTATGGCTACACCTTC. The chain joins TRBV16 to TRBJ1-2; D perhaps matches TRBD1 (5 bases). V was cut by 4 bases and J by 2 bases, with 17 bases left in between. In germline, CDR1 is KGHSY, CDR2 FQNENV. The CDR3 is 16 residues long.

The chain links TRBV29-1 to TRBJ1-1, with 7 bases that match TRBD1. Trimming took 0 bases from V and 0 from J; bases not matched to a gene: 7. The germline V gene has CDR1 SQVTM and CDR2 ANQGSEA. This CDR3 has 16 residues. Written as DNA, the CDR3 is TGCAGCGTTGAAGAAAGCCGACAGGGTATGAACACTGAAGCTTTCTTT. Protein: CSVEESRQGMNTEAFF. The whole variable domain, remainder taken from reference TRBV29-1 and TRBJ1-1, is SAVISQKPSRDICQRGTSLTIQCQVDSQVTMMFWYRQQPGQSLTLIATANQGSEATYESGFVIDKFPISRPNLTFSTLTVSNMSPEDSSIYLCSVEESRQGMNTEAFFGQGTRLTVV.

CDR3 coding DNA: TGTGCCAGCTCGCCAGGGACAGGGGGCAGTGAAAAACTGTTTTTT. It encodes CASSPGTGGSEKLFF. This chain joins TRBV18 and TRBJ1-4; TRBD1 agrees at 12 bases. CDR3 size: 15 residues. CDR1 is KGHSH and CDR2 is LQKENI in the germline V gene. V dropped 6 bases and J dropped 7; count of bases not matched to a gene: 6.

V and J are TRBV24-1 and TRBJ1-6; D is perhaps TRBD1 (5 bases). The germline V gene encodes CDR1 KGHDR and CDR2 SFDVKD. This CDR3 is 14 amino acids long. The germline V and J ends were trimmed by 1 base and 10 bases, with 10 bases remaining between them. CDR3 sequence: CATSDFQGGSPLHF. The CDR3 nucleotides read TGTGCCACCAGTGATTTTCAGGGCGGATCACCCCTCCACTTT.

This chain joins TRBV18 and TRBJ1-6; no firm D call. V was pared by 4 bases and J by 15 bases, with 13 bases between. In germline, CDR1 is KGHSH, CDR2 LQKENI. This CDR3 is 12 amino acids long. The DNA of the CDR3 is TGTGCCAGCTCACTCACGTCCGGAGACCTCCACTTT. It translates to CASSLTSGDLHF.

The chain recombines TRBV18 with TRBJ1-6; TRBD1 might be the D (5 bases). There are 15 residues in the CDR3. The germline V gene has CDR1 KGHSH and CDR2 LQKENI. The V gene lost 3 bases and the J gene lost 5 bases, with 11 bases spanning the gap. CDR3: CASSPRTNDNSPLHF. The CDR3 bases are TGTGCCAGCTCACCCCGGACAAACGATAATTCACCCCTCCACTTT.

This chain links TRBV5-5 with TRBJ1-3; TRBD1 is a possible D gene (6 bases). CDR1 is SGHKS, CDR2 YYEKEE, per germline (reference sequence). The CDR3 consists of 16 residues. The V end lost 0 bases, the J end lost 3 bases, and 13 bases lay between the germline ends. The CDR3 DNA reads as TGTGCCAGCAGCTTGGATGCGGGGGCGGGTGGAAACACCATATATTTT. Translation gives CASSLDAGAGGNTIYF.